This T cell receptor beta chain was recorded in a study of vaccination effects on CD4 cells after COVID-19. A word on this clone: The target antigen is unknown.

Repertoires were generated with immunoSEQ multiplex PCR, while TCRdb's copy carries only in-frame clones and drops some. The sample includes about 59,000 clones, roughly three quarters of them seen just once. This CDR3 region has 12 residues. The germline V gene has CDR1 LGHDT and CDR2 YNNKEL (reference sequence). V dropped 0 bases and J dropped 7 bases, with 6 bases sitting between them. CD4+ T cells specific for antigen were expanded with viral peptide pools by the ViraFEST assay before sequencing. Cells that had been cultured for roughly 9 days were the source of isolated CD4+ T cells. All participants had two doses of either the BNT162b2 or mRNA-1273 vaccine.

This sequence was found in a human donor who received a COVID-19 vaccine. Material: CD4+ T cells from PBMCs cultured with HCoV-OC43 spike peptides, obtained after COVID-19 vaccination. Subset here: HCoV-OC43 spike overlapping peptide pool stimulation. The gene calls are TRBV3-1 (or the pseudogene TRBV3-2) and TRBJ1-2; D uncertain. CDR3 DNA: TGTGCCAGCAGCCAAGAACGGGGTGGCTACACCTTC. This codes for CASSQERGGYTF.